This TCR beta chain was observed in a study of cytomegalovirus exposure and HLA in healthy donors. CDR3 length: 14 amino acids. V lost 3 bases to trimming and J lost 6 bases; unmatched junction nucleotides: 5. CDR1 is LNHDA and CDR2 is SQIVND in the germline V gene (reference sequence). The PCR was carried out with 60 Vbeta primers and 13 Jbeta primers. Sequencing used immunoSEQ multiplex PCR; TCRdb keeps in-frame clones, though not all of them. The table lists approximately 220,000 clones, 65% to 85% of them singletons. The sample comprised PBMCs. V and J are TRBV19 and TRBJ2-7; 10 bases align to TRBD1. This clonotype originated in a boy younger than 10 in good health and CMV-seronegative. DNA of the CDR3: TGTGCCAGTAGTATGGGACAGGGGTACGGCGAGCAGTACTTC. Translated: CASSMGQGYGEQYF.